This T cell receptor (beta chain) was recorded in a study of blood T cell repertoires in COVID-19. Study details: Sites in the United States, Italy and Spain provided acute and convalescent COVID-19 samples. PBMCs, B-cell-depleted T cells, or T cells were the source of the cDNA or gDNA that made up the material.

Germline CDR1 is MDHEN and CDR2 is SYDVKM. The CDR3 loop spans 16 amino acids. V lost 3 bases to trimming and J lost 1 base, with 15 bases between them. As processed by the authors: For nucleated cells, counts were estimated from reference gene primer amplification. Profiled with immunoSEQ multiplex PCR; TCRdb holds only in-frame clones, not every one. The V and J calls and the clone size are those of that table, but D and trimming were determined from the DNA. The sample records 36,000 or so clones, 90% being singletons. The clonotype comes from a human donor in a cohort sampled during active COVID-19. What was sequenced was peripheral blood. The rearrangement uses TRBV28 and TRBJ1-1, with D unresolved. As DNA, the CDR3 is TGTGCCAGCAGTTTCCCCCAGCCCGGGAGGAACACTGAAGCTTTCTTT. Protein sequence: CASSFPQPGRNTEAFF.